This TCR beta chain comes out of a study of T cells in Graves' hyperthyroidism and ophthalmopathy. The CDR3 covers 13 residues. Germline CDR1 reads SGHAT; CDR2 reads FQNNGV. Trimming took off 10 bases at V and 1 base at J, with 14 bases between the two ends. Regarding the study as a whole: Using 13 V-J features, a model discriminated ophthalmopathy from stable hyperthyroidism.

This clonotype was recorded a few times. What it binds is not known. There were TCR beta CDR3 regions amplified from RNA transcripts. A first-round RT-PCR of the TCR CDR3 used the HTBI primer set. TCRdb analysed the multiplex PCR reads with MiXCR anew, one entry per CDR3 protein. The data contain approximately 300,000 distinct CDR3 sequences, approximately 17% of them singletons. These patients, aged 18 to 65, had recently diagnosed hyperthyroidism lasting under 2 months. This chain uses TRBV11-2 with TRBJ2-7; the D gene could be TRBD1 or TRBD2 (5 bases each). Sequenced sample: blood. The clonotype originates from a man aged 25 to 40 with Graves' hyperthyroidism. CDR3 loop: CAILLGDSYEQYF. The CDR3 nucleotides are TGTGCCATCTTATTGGGGGATTCCTACGAGCAGTACTTC. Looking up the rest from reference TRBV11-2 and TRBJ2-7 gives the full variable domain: EAGVAQSPRYKIIEKRQSVAFWCNPISGHATLYWYQQILGQGPKLLIQFQNNGVVDDSQLPKDRFSAERLKGVDSTLKIQPAKLEDSAVYLCAILLGDSYEQYFGPGTRLTVT.